The entry that follows covers one TCR beta chain sequence. Antigen unknown. TCRdb keeps only in-frame clones here, not all; method: immunoSEQ multiplex PCR. The table records about 7,000 clones, around three quarters of them present only once. The V segment lost 6 bases and the J segment 8 bases; nucleotides outside the gene matches: 5. Germline CDR1 and CDR2: MDHEN and SYDVKM. The CDR3 length is 12 residues. The sample is drawn from a study of OX40 agonist ivuxolimab in advanced cancers. Looking at the study overall: Patients got intravenous ivuxolimab at 0.01 to 10 mg/kg every 2 weeks. A male proportion of just over 80% was recorded, with mean age about 54 years and range 23 to 79. Therapy given before enrollment (anti-PD-1, anti-PD-L1 or anti-CTLA-4) was allowed, and 40% to 45% had some. Overall study results and limits: The specificity for antigen of the expanded peripheral T cells was not determined.

The TCR originated in an adult with an advanced solid tumor such as melanoma, head and neck, liver or kidney cancer. The chain is built from TRBV28 and TRBJ1-2, with TRBD1 matching over 8 bases. Sequencing used CD4+ or CD8+ T cells sorted from blood, obtained in a trial of the OX40 agonist ivuxolimab. The chain's CDR3 is CASRDRVPGYTF. CDR3 in DNA: TGTGCCAGCAGGGACAGGGTGCCCGGCTACACCTTC.